These T cell receptor beta chains were read from a single sample in a study of CD8+CD57+ T cells in acquired aplastic anemia. From the reads, TCRdb called clonotypes with MiXCR, one entry per CDR3 protein. Counted here are 90,000 to 120,000 distinct CDR3 sequences, 40% to 60% occurring once; the ten biggest clones make up roughly 34%. The sequenced sample was sorted CD4+, CD8+, or CD8+CD57+ T cells (not recorded which) from PBMCs. The receptors were sampled from a human donor in good health, serving as a control. CDR3s include the opening cysteine and the closing phenylalanine or tryptophan. Fields, in order: D gene, clone size, V gene, J gene, CDR3 DNA, CDR3 protein. The D gene is left open where the match is weak. Clone sizes are given selectively: once, few, many, or a class where the clone is expanded.

d_gene: TRBD2
abundance: .
v_gene: TRBV25-1
j_gene: TRBJ2-3
CDR3nt: TGTGCCAGCAGCGTAGTTCTAGCGGGGGGCGGGACCGAATATTTT
CDR3aa: CASSVVLAGGGTEYF

d_gene: .
abundance: many
v_gene: TRBV24-1
j_gene: TRBJ2-3
CDR3nt: TGTGCCACCAGTGAGCCGGGGGGCCTACCCAAAATCACAGATACGCAGTATTTT
CDR3aa: CATSEPGGLPKITDTQYF

d_gene: TRBD1
abundance: many
v_gene: TRBV5-6
j_gene: TRBJ1-4
CDR3nt: TGTGCCAGCAGCTTGGATGGTGGGACAGGGAGGGCCAGACTGTTTTTT
CDR3aa: CASSLDGGTGRARLFF

d_gene: .
abundance: .
v_gene: TRBV7-9
j_gene: TRBJ2-5
CDR3nt: TGTGCCAGCAGCGTAATTGGTCTAACAGGGTTGGAGACCCAGTACTTC
CDR3aa: CASSVIGLTGLETQYF

d_gene: TRBD1
abundance: .
v_gene: TRBV3-1
j_gene: TRBJ2-5
CDR3nt: TGTGCCAGCGGCCATCTACAACTTAACAGGGGAGAGACCCAGTACTTC
CDR3aa: CASGHLQLNRGETQYF

d_gene: .
abundance: .
v_gene: TRBV10-3
j_gene: TRBJ1-1
CDR3nt: TGTGCCAGCAGTCCTGGCCCGCGGGCTGAAGCTTTCTTT
CDR3aa: CASSPGPRAEAFF

d_gene: TRBD1
abundance: .
v_gene: TRBV6-1
j_gene: TRBJ2-7
CDR3nt: TGTGCCAGCATGACAGGGGCGGTGGGCGAGCAGTACTTC
CDR3aa: CASMTGAVGEQYF

d_gene: .
abundance: few
v_gene: TRBV12-3/TRBV12-4
j_gene: TRBJ1-2
CDR3nt: TGTGCCGGATGGGACAAGTGGTATGGCTACACCTTC
CDR3aa: CAGWDKWYGYTF

d_gene: TRBD2
abundance: .
v_gene: TRBV4-2
j_gene: TRBJ2-1
CDR3nt: TGTGCCAGCAGCCACTTAGCGGGGGGCCCCAATGAGCAGTTCTTC
CDR3aa: CASSHLAGGPNEQFF

d_gene: .
abundance: .
v_gene: TRBV7-9
j_gene: TRBJ2-7
CDR3nt: TGTGCCAGCAGCTTAAACCGGGGCGAGCAGTACTTC
CDR3aa: CASSLNRGEQYF

d_gene: .
abundance: many
v_gene: TRBV19
j_gene: TRBJ1-5
CDR3nt: TGTGCCAGTAGTATTTCTTGGGGGTACAATCAGCCCCAGCATTTT
CDR3aa: CASSISWGYNQPQHF

d_gene: .
abundance: .
v_gene: TRBV18
j_gene: TRBJ2-1
CDR3nt: TGTGCCAGCTCACCAGAACAGGGGAGGTTGAATGAGCAGTTCTTC
CDR3aa: CASSPEQGRLNEQFF

d_gene: TRBD2
abundance: .
v_gene: TRBV2
j_gene: TRBJ2-3
CDR3nt: TGTGCCAGCAGTTATGAGGCAGCGGGGGCCGCTAGCACAGATACGCAGTATTTT
CDR3aa: CASSYEAAGAASTDTQYF

d_gene: .
abundance: many
v_gene: TRBV13
j_gene: TRBJ2-7
CDR3nt: TGTGCCAGCAGTTTTACGGGGCAGGGGGGCTCGCAGTACTTC
CDR3aa: CASSFTGQGGSQYF

d_gene: TRBD2
abundance: .
v_gene: TRBV5-1
j_gene: TRBJ2-3
CDR3nt: TGCGCCAGTAAAAGCGGGGGGGTTAGCACAGATACGCAGTATTTT
CDR3aa: CASKSGGVSTDTQYF

d_gene: TRBD2
abundance: .
v_gene: TRBV10-3
j_gene: TRBJ2-1
CDR3nt: TGTGCCATCAGTGTGACCGGGACTACTTACAATGAGCAGTTCTTC
CDR3aa: CAISVTGTTYNEQFF

d_gene: .
abundance: few
v_gene: TRBV27
j_gene: TRBJ2-3
CDR3nt: TGTGCCAGCAGTTTTCGGGCAGGGAGTCCAGATACGCAGTATTTT
CDR3aa: CASSFRAGSPDTQYF

d_gene: .
abundance: .
v_gene: TRBV11-2
j_gene: TRBJ2-1
CDR3nt: TGTGCCAGCAGCTTAGTAATCCAGGGGGGCAATGAGCAGTTCTTC
CDR3aa: CASSLVIQGGNEQFF

d_gene: TRBD1
abundance: many
v_gene: TRBV15
j_gene: TRBJ2-1
CDR3nt: TGTGCCACCAGCAGAGATAGACAGGGGGGGAATGAGCAGTTCTTC
CDR3aa: CATSRDRQGGNEQFF

d_gene: .
abundance: many
v_gene: TRBV12-3/TRBV12-4
j_gene: TRBJ1-5
CDR3nt: TGTGCCAGCAGTTTAGACAGTTTCAATCAGCCCCAGCATTTT
CDR3aa: CASSLDSFNQPQHF

d_gene: .
abundance: .
v_gene: TRBV7-2
j_gene: TRBJ2-1
CDR3nt: TGTGCCAGCAGTCAAGGGGGGCCTGAGCAGTTCTTC
CDR3aa: CASSQGGPEQFF

d_gene: TRBD1
abundance: .
v_gene: TRBV2
j_gene: TRBJ1-4
CDR3nt: TGTGCCAGCGGCTTCAGGGGGGATGAAAAACTGTTTTTT
CDR3aa: CASGFRGDEKLFF

d_gene: TRBD2
abundance: .
v_gene: TRBV6-1
j_gene: TRBJ2-7
CDR3nt: TGTGCCAGCGGACTAGCGGGGGGGCCCTCCTACGAGCAGTACTTC
CDR3aa: CASGLAGGPSYEQYF

d_gene: .
abundance: few
v_gene: TRBV29-1
j_gene: TRBJ1-2
CDR3nt: TGCAGCGTTGAACCGCATCCGGCACGATCCCACTATGGCTACACCTTC
CDR3aa: CSVEPHPARSHYGYTF

d_gene: TRBD1
abundance: .
v_gene: TRBV4-3
j_gene: TRBJ2-7
CDR3nt: TGCGCCAGCAGCCAAGGCAGGACAGGGGGAGAGCAGTACTTC
CDR3aa: CASSQGRTGGEQYF

d_gene: .
abundance: many
v_gene: TRBV11-1
j_gene: TRBJ2-7
CDR3nt: TGTGCCAGCAATCCCGACGGTAGCTCCTACGAGCAGTACTTC
CDR3aa: CASNPDGSSYEQYF

d_gene: .
abundance: .
v_gene: TRBV7-9
j_gene: TRBJ1-1
CDR3nt: TGTGCCAGCAGCTTCAGCTTTGACACTGAAGCTTTCTTT
CDR3aa: CASSFSFDTEAFF

d_gene: .
abundance: .
v_gene: TRBV9
j_gene: TRBJ2-7
CDR3nt: TGTGCCAGCAGCCCGAATCGGGACCTATACGAGCAGTACTTC
CDR3aa: CASSPNRDLYEQYF

d_gene: TRBD1
abundance: few
v_gene: TRBV6-5
j_gene: TRBJ1-4
CDR3nt: TGTGCCAGCAGTTACTCTCCGGGACAGGGATTTGAAAAACTGTTTTTT
CDR3aa: CASSYSPGQGFEKLFF

d_gene: TRBD1
abundance: few
v_gene: TRBV20-1
j_gene: TRBJ2-5
CDR3nt: TGCAGTGTTACGACAGGGGGTCAAGAGACCCAGTACTTC
CDR3aa: CSVTTGGQETQYF

d_gene: TRBD2
abundance: .
v_gene: TRBV30
j_gene: TRBJ2-3
CDR3nt: TGTGCCTGGAGTTGGGCTAGCGGGGGGGTCGCAGATACGCAGTATTTT
CDR3aa: CAWSWASGGVADTQYF

d_gene: .
abundance: few
v_gene: TRBV6-1
j_gene: TRBJ2-4
CDR3nt: TGTGCCAGCAGACAAGACCGGGGTCCAGAAAACATTCAGTACTTC
CDR3aa: CASRQDRGPENIQYF

d_gene: .
abundance: few
v_gene: TRBV4-3
j_gene: TRBJ1-1
CDR3nt: TGCGCCAGCAGCCAAGAACTTGGGGTCACTGAAGCTTTCTTT
CDR3aa: CASSQELGVTEAFF

d_gene: .
abundance: few
v_gene: TRBV15
j_gene: TRBJ1-6
CDR3nt: TGTGCCACCAGCTCCGGGACAAGGATCTACTTAGGTTCACCCCTCCACTTT
CDR3aa: CATSSGTRIYLGSPLHF

d_gene: .
abundance: once
v_gene: TRBV19
j_gene: TRBJ1-2
CDR3nt: TGTGCCAGTAGTAAGTCCATCTATGGCTACACCTTC
CDR3aa: CASSKSIYGYTF

d_gene: TRBD2
abundance: .
v_gene: TRBV20-1
j_gene: TRBJ2-1
CDR3nt: TGCAGTGCTAGGTTACTAGCGGGGGACAATGAGCAGTTCTTC
CDR3aa: CSARLLAGDNEQFF

d_gene: .
abundance: .
v_gene: TRBV11-2
j_gene: TRBJ2-3
CDR3nt: TGTGCCAGCAGCTTTACTATTGGCGGCACAGATACGCAGTATTTT
CDR3aa: CASSFTIGGTDTQYF

d_gene: TRBD2
abundance: .
v_gene: TRBV15
j_gene: TRBJ2-3
CDR3nt: TGTGCCACCAGCAGAGGACTAGCGGGCCTTAGCACAGATACGCAGTATTTT
CDR3aa: CATSRGLAGLSTDTQYF

d_gene: .
abundance: many
v_gene: TRBV6-2/TRBV6-3
j_gene: TRBJ2-5
CDR3nt: TGTGCCAGCAGCGAAATCGGACAGGCGGGGAACGGCCAGTACTTC
CDR3aa: CASSEIGQAGNGQYF

d_gene: TRBD2
abundance: many
v_gene: TRBV10-2
j_gene: TRBJ2-1
CDR3nt: TGCGCCAGCAGTGAACAGCGGGGAATTCTAAATGAGCAGTTCTTC
CDR3aa: CASSEQRGILNEQFF

d_gene: TRBD1
abundance: .
v_gene: TRBV29-1
j_gene: TRBJ1-2
CDR3nt: TGCAGCGTTGGTCCGGGACAGGGGTATGGCTACACCTTC
CDR3aa: CSVGPGQGYGYTF

d_gene: TRBD1
abundance: .
v_gene: TRBV15
j_gene: TRBJ2-7
CDR3nt: TGTGCCACCAGCAGTGGACAGGGAACCTACGAGCAGTACTTC
CDR3aa: CATSSGQGTYEQYF

d_gene: TRBD1
abundance: .
v_gene: TRBV5-5
j_gene: TRBJ2-5
CDR3nt: TGTGCCAGCACTCAGACAGGGGAGCAGTACTTC
CDR3aa: CASTQTGEQYF

d_gene: .
abundance: many
v_gene: TRBV6-2/TRBV6-3
j_gene: TRBJ2-3
CDR3nt: TGTGCCAGCAGTTCACCGGATACGCAGTATTTT
CDR3aa: CASSSPDTQYF

d_gene: .
abundance: many
v_gene: TRBV9
j_gene: TRBJ1-4
CDR3nt: TGTGCCAGCAGCGTAGAGGGGGGCACTAATGAAAAACTGTTTTTT
CDR3aa: CASSVEGGTNEKLFF

d_gene: TRBD1
abundance: .
v_gene: TRBV24-1
j_gene: TRBJ2-7
CDR3nt: TGTGCCACCAGTGACAAACGGACAGGGACCTACGAGCAGTACTTC
CDR3aa: CATSDKRTGTYEQYF

d_gene: .
abundance: many
v_gene: TRBV2
j_gene: TRBJ2-3
CDR3nt: TGTGCCAGCAGACGACACACGGAGGGCACAGATACGCAGTATTTT
CDR3aa: CASRRHTEGTDTQYF

d_gene: TRBD1
abundance: .
v_gene: TRBV2
j_gene: TRBJ1-5
CDR3nt: TGTGCCAGCAGTCGGGACAGGGCTGAGAGTCAGCCCCAGCATTTT
CDR3aa: CASSRDRAESQPQHF

d_gene: TRBD1
abundance: many
v_gene: TRBV19
j_gene: TRBJ1-5
CDR3nt: TGTGCCAGTAGTGCAGGGGGCAGTCAGCCCCAGCATTTT
CDR3aa: CASSAGGSQPQHF